The clone carrying this TCR beta chain was seen many times. Time point here: newly diagnosed GD, antithyroid drugs for less than 3 months. Extracted PBMC RNA gave rise to the TCR library. Libraries of TCR beta came from iRepertoire HTBI primers plus Arm-PCR of CDR3 regions. TCRdb called the multiplex PCR reads again in MiXCR, with one record for every CDR3 protein. In the table there are about 530,000 distinct CDR3 sequences, roughly 16% of which are singletons. The source of the sample is a study of regulatory T cells in long-lasting Graves disease. Across the whole study: Antithyroid drug exposure in newly diagnosed Graves' patients had lasted under 3 months.

These data were likewise used in another study, on T cells in Graves' hyperthyroidism and ophthalmopathy. As that report states: First-round RT-PCR with HTBI primers amplified the TCR CDR3 region.

The sequence came from a woman aged 35-60 years with Graves disease. The sequences come from peripheral blood mononuclear cells (PBMCs), collected at new diagnosis, from a patient treated with antithyroid drugs.

DNA of the CDR3: TGCAGTGCTAAGGACAGGGTGACCGGGGAGCTGTTTTTT. Protein: CSAKDRVTGELFF. V gene TRBV20-1 combines with J gene TRBJ2-2; 8 bases align to TRBD1. After removal of 4 bases from V and 5 bases from J, the junction contained 3 bases not matched to a gene. The CDR3 is 13 amino acids. CDR1 and CDR2 from the germline V gene are DFQATT and SNEGSKA (reference sequence).